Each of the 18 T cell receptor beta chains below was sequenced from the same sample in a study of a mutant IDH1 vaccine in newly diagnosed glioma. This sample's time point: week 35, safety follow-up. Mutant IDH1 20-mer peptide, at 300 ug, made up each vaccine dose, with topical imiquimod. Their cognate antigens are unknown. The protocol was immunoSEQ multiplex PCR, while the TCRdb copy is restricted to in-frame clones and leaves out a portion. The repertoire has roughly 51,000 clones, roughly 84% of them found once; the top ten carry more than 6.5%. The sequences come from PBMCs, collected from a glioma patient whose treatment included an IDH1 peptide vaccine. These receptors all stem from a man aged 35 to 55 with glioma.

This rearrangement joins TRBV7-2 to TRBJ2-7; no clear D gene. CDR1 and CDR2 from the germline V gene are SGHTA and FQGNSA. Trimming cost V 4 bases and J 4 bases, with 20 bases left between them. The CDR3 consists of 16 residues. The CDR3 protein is CASSSPMDGSIYEQYF. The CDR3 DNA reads TGTGCCAGCAGCTCACCCATGGACGGATCTATATACGAGCAGTACTTC.

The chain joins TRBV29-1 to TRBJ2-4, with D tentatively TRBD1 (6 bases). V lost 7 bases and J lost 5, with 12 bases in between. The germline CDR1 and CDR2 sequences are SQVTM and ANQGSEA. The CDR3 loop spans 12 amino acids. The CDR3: CSASRTENIQYF. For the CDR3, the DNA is TGCAGCGCATCCAGGACAGAAAACATTCAGTACTTC.

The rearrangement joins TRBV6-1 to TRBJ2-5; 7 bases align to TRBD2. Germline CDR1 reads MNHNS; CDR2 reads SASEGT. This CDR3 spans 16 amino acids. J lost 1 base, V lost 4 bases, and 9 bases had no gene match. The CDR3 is CASSVLRGVFQETQYF. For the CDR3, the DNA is TGTGCCAGCAGTGTATTACGGGGGGTCTTCCAAGAGACCCAGTACTTC.

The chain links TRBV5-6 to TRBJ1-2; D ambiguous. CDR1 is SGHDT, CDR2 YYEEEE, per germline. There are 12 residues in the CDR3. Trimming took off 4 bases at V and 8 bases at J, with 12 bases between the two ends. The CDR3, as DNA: TGTGCCAGCAGCGTTTGGGAGGGAGGCTACACCTTC. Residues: CASSVWEGGYTF.

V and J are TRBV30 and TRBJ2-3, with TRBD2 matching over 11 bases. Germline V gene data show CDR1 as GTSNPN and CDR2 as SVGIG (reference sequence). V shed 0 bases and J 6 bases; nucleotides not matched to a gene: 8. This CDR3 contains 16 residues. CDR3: CAWSVELAGGGDTQYF. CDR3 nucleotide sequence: TGTGCCTGGAGTGTCGAGCTAGCGGGGGGTGGGGATACGCAGTATTTT.

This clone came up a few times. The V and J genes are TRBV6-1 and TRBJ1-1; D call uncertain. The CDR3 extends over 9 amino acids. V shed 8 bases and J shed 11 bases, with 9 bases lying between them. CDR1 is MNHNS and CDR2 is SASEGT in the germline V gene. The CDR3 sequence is CASHFGAFF. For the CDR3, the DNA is TGTGCCAGCCATTTCGGGGCTTTCTTT.

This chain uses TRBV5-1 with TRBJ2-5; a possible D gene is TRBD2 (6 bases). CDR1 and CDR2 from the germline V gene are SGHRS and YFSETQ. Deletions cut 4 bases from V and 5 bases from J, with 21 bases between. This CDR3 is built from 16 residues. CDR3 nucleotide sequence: TGCGCCAGCAGCAGTAGTCAGCGGGTCGATCCCGAGACCCAGTACTTC. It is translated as CASSSSQRVDPETQYF.

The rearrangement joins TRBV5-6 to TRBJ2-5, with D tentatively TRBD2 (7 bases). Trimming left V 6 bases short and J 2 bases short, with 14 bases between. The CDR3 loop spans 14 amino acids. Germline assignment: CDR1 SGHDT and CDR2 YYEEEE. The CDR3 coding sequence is TGTGCCAGCACCCTGGGGGGGACACAAGAGACCCAGTACTTC. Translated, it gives CASTLGGTQETQYF.

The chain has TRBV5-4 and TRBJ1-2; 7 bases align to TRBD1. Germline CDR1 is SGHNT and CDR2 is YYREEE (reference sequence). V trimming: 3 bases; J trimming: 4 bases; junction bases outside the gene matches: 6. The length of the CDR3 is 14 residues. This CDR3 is CASSSTGASYGYTF. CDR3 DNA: TGTGCCAGCAGCTCCACAGGGGCCTCCTATGGCTACACCTTC.

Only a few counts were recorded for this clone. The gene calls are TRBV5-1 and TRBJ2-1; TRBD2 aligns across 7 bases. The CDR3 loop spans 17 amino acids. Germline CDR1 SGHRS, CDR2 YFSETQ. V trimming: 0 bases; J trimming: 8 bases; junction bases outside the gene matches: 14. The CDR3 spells CASSLAGGNIVSHEQFF. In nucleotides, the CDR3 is TGCGCCAGCAGCTTGGCCGGGGGGAATATAGTGTCACATGAGCAGTTCTTC.

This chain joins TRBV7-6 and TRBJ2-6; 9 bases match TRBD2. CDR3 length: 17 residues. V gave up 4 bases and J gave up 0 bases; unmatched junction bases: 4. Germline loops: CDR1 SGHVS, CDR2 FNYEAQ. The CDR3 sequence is CASSSSGVRSGANVLTF. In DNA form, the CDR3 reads TGTGCCAGCAGCTCTAGCGGGGTCCGCTCTGGGGCCAACGTCCTGACTTTC.

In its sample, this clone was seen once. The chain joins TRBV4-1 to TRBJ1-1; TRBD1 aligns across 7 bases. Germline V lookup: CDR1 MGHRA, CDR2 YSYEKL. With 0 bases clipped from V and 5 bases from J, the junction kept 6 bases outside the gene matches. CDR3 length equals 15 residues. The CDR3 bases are TGCGCCAGCAGCCAAGAAGGACAGGAATTGACTGAAGCTTTCTTT. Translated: CASSQEGQELTEAFF.

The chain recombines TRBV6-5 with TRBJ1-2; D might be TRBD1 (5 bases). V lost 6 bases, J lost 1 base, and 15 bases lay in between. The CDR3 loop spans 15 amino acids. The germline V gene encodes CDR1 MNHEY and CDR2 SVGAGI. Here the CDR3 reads CASSQYGDLNYGYTF. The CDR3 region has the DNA TGTGCCAGCAGCCAATACGGGGACCTTAACTATGGCTACACCTTC.

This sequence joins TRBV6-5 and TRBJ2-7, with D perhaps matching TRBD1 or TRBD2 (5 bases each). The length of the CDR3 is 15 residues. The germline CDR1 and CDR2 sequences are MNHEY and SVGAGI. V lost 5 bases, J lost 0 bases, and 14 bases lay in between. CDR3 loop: CASSTRWGSSYEQYF. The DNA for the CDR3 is TGTGCCAGCAGTACTAGGTGGGGGAGCTCCTACGAGCAGTACTTC.

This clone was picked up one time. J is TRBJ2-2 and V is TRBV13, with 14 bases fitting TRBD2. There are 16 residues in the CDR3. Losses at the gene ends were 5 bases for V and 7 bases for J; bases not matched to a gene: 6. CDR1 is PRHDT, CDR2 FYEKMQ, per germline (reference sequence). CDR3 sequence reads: CASSPGLAGGIGELFF. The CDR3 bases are TGTGCCAGCAGCCCTGGACTAGCGGGGGGTATCGGGGAGCTGTTTTTT.

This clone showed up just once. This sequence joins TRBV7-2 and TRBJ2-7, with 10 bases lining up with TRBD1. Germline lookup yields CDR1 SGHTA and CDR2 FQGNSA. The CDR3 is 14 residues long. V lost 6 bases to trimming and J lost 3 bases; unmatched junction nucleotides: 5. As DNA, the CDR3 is TGTGCCAGCAGAAGACAGGGGGCAATCTACGAGCAGTACTTC. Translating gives CASRRQGAIYEQYF.

The CDR3 DNA is TGTGCCAGCAGCCCGGGACTAGCGGAGGAGACCCAGTACTTC. This translates into CASSPGLAEETQYF. This chain joins TRBV5-6 and TRBJ2-5, with 11 bases matching TRBD2. Germline trimming cut 4 bases from V and 5 bases from J; bases unmatched to any gene: 4. Germline CDR1 SGHDT, CDR2 YYEEEE. There are 14 residues in the CDR3.

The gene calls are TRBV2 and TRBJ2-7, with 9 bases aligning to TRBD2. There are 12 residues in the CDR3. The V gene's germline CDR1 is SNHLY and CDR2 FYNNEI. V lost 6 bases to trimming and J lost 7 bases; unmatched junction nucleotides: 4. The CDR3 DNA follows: TGTGCCAGCAGGTTAGCGGGGGTGGAGCAGTACTTC. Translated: CASRLAGVEQYF.